This T cell receptor beta chain was captured by sequencing in a study of T cell responses to AZD1222 COVID-19 vaccine. Study-wide findings and caveats: Following two doses of AZD1222, Spike-specific TCR breadth and depth rose. In a largely white British group with more females than males, clonal diversity was possibly underestimated.

The sample holds a few counts of this clone. Its antigen is not identified. CDR3 length: 15 amino acids. V was pared by 5 bases and J by 6 bases, with 9 bases of the junction left unmatched. The V gene's germline CDR1 is SEHNR and CDR2 FQNEAQ (reference sequence). Sequencing was performed with immunoSEQ multiplex PCR; in TCRdb, only in-frame clones are kept and a portion is missing. Here the sample spans 95,000 to 110,000 clones, 87% being singletons. J is TRBJ1-2 and V is TRBV7-9, with 10 bases lining up with TRBD1. The TCR sequence derives from an adult who received the AZD1222 COVID-19 vaccine. The specimen comprised peripheral blood, sampled 28 days after the second AZD1222 dose. CDR3 nucleotides: TGTGCCAGCAGCCGACGGGACAGGGGAAGGCATGGCTACACCTTC. Its translation: CASSRRDRGRHGYTF.